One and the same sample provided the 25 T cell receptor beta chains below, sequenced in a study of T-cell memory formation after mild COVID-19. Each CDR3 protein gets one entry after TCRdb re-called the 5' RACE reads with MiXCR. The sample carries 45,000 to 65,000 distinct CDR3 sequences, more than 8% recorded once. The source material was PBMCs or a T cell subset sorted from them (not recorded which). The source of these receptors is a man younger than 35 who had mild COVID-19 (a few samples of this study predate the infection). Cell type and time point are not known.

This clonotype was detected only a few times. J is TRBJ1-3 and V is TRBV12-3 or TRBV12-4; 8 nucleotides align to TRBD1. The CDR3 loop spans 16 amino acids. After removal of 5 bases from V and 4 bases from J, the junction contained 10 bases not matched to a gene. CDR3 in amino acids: CASSSRTGSIGNTIYF. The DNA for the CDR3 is TGTGCCAGCAGTAGCCGGACAGGGTCGATAGGAAACACCATATATTTT.

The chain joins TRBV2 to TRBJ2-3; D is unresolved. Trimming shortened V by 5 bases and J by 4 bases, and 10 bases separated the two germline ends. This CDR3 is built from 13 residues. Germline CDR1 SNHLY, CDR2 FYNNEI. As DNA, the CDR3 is TGTGCCAGCAGTACCCCTAGAGCAGATACGCAGTATTTT. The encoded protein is CASSTPRADTQYF.

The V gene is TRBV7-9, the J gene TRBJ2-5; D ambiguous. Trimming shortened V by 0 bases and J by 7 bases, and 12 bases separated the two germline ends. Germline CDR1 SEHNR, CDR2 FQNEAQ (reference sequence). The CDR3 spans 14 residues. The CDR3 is CASSLARPSGTQYF. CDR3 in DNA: TGTGCCAGCAGCTTAGCACGGCCCTCCGGGACCCAGTACTTC.

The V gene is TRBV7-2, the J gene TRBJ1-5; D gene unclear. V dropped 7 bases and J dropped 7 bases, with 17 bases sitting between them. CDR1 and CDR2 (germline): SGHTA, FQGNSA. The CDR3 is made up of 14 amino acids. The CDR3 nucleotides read TGTGCCAGCACCGACCCGGGTGCCTACCAGCCCCAGCATTTT. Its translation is CASTDPGAYQPQHF.

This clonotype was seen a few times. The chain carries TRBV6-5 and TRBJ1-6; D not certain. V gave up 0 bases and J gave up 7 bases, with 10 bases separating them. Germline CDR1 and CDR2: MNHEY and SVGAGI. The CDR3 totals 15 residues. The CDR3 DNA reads TGTGCCAGCAGTTACTCGGGTGGGGAAAATTCACCCCTCCACTTT. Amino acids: CASSYSGGENSPLHF.

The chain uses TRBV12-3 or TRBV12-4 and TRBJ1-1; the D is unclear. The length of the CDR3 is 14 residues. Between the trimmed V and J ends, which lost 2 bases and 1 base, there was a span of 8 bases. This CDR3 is CASSLLGENTEAFF. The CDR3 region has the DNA TGTGCCAGCAGTTTACTTGGGGAGAACACTGAAGCTTTCTTT.

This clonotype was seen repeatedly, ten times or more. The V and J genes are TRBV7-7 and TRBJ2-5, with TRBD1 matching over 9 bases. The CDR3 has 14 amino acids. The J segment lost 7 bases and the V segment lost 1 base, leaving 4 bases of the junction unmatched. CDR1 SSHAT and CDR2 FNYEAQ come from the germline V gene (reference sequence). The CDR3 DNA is TGTGCCAGCAGCTTAGACTCGACAGGGGGGACCCAGTACTTC. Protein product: CASSLDSTGGTQYF. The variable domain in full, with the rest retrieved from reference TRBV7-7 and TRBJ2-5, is GAGVSQSPRYKVTKRGQDVTLRCDPISSHATLYWYQQALGQGPEFLTYFNYEAQPDKSGLPSDRFSAERPEGSISTLTIQRTEQRDSAMYRCASSLDSTGGTQYFGPGTRLLVL.

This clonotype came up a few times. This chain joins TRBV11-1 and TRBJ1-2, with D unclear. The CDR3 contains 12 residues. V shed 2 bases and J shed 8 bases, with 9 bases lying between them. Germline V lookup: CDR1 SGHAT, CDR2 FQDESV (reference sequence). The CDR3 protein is CASSLWREGYTF. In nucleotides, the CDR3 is TGTGCCAGCAGCTTATGGAGAGAGGGCTACACCTTC.

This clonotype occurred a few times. The CDR3 bases are TGTGCCAGCAGGCCGAGTTTGAACACTGAAGCTTTCTTT. Encoded protein: CASRPSLNTEAFF. The gene calls are TRBV28 and TRBJ1-1, with unresolved D. The germline V and J ends were trimmed by 6 bases and 0 bases, with 8 bases remaining between them. The CDR3 is 13 amino acids. Germline lookup yields CDR1 MDHEN and CDR2 SYDVKM.

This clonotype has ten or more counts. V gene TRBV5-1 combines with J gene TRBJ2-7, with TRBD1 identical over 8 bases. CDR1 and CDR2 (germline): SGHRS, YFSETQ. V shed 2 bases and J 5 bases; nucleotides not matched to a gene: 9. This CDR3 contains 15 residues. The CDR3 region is CASSFYPGQGDEQYV. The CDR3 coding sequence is TGCGCCAGCAGCTTCTACCCTGGACAGGGCGACGAGCAGTACGTC.

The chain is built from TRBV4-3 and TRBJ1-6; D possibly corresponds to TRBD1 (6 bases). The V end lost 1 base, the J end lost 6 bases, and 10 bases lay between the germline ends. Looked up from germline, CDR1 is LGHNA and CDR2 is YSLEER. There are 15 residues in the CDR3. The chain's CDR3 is CASSQGTGPNSPLHF. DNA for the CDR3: TGCGCCAGCAGCCAAGGTACAGGGCCTAATTCACCCCTCCACTTT.

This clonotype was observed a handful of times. In nucleotides, the CDR3 is TGTGCCAGCAGCTTAAGAACAGGGGGCCCGGAGACCCAGTACTTC. Its protein product is CASSLRTGGPETQYF. This chain links TRBV7-2 with TRBJ2-5; 9 bases are shared with TRBD1. Germline values: CDR1 SGHTA, CDR2 FQGNSA. The CDR3 runs to 15 residues. V shed 2 bases, J shed 5 bases, and the junction held 6 bases outside the gene matches. Supplemented by reference TRBV7-2 and TRBJ2-5, the full variable domain reads GAGVSQSPSNKVTEKGKDVELRCDPISGHTALYWYRQSLGQGLEFLIYFQGNSAPDKSGLPSDRFSAERTGGSVSTLTIQRTQQEDSAVYLCASSLRTGGPETQYFGPGTRLLVL.

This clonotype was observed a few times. The CDR3 DNA sequence: TGTGCCAGCAGCGTGACAGGGAGGCTCACCGGGGAGCTGTTTTTT. Translated, it gives CASSVTGRLTGELFF. The gene calls are TRBV7-2 and TRBJ2-2; weak D call: TRBD1 (7 bases). The length of the CDR3 is 15 residues. V dropped 5 bases and J dropped 4 bases, with 14 bases sitting between them. CDR1 is SGHTA and CDR2 is FQGNSA in the germline V gene.

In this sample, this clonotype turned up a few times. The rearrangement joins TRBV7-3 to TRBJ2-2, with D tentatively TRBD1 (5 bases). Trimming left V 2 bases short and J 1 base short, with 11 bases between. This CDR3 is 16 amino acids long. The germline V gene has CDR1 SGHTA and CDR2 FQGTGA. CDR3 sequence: CASSLGFQGNTGELFF. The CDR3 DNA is TGTGCCAGCAGCTTAGGGTTTCAGGGGAACACCGGGGAGCTGTTTTTT.

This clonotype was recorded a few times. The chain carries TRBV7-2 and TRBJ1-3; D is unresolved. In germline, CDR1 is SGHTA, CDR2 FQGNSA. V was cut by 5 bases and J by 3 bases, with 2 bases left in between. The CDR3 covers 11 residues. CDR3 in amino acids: CASSLGNTIYF. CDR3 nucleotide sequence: TGTGCCAGCAGCCTTGGAAACACCATATATTTT.

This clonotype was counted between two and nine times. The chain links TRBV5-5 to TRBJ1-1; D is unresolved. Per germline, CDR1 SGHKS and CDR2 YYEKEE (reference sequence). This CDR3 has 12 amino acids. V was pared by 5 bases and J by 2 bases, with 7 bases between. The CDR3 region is CASSKGNTEAFF. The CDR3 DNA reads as TGTGCCAGCAGTAAGGGAAACACTGAAGCTTTCTTT.

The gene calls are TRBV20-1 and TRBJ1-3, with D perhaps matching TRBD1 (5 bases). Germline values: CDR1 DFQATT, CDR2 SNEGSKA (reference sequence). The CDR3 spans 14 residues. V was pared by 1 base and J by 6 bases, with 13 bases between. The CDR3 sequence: CSARVYDGTNTIYF. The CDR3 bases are TGCAGTGCTAGAGTGTACGACGGGACAAACACCATATATTTT.

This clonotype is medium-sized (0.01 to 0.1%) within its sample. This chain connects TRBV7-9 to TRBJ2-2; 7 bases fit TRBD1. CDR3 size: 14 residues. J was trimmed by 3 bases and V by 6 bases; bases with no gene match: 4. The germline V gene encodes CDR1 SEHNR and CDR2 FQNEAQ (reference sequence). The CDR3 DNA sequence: TGTGCCAGCAGTTACGACAGGGACACCGGGGAGCTGTTTTTT. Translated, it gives CASSYDRDTGELFF. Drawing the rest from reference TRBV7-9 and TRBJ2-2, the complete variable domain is DTGVSQNPRHKITKRGQNVTFRCDPISEHNRLYWYRQTLGQGPEFLTYFQNEAQLEKSRLLSDRFSAERPKGSFSTLEIQRTEQGDSAMYLCASSYDRDTGELFFGEGSRLTVL.

CDR3 sequence (DNA): TGTGCCAGCAGTCGGGCGGGAAGTGGCTACACCTTC. This translates into CASSRAGSGYTF. The chain has TRBV6-5 and TRBJ1-2; D is uncertain. Germline V lookup: CDR1 MNHEY, CDR2 SVGAGI. The CDR3 is 12 residues long. V lost 5 bases to trimming and J lost 7 bases, with 11 bases between them.

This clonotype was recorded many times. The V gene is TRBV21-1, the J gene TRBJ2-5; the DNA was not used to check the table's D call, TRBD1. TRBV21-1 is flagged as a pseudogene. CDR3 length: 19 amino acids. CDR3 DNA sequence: TGTGCCAGCAGCAAAGGAAAAGGGCCCCGGGACAGGTACCAAGAGACCCAGTACTTC. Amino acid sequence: CASSKGKGPRDRYQETQYF.

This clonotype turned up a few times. The CDR3 sequence: CASSSQGPDTQYF. The CDR3 DNA is TGTGCCAGCAGCTCTCAGGGCCCCGATACGCAGTATTTT. The rearrangement uses TRBV11-1 and TRBJ2-3; D might be TRBD1 (5 bases). The germline CDR1 and CDR2 sequences are SGHAT and FQDESV (reference sequence). Deletions cut 4 bases from V and 6 bases from J, with 11 bases between. This CDR3 contains 13 residues.

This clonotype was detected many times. Written as DNA, the CDR3 is TGTGCCAGCAGCTTTGGACAGAGGGCAGATACGCAGTATTTT. This sequence encodes CASSFGQRADTQYF. The rearrangement uses TRBV7-8 and TRBJ2-3; TRBD1 is a possible D gene (6 bases). The V and J ends lost 3 bases and 4 bases respectively, with 11 bases between them. In germline, CDR1 is SGHVS, CDR2 FQNEAQ. The CDR3 is 14 residues long.

CDR3 nucleotides: TGTGCCAGCAGTTTTGGACAGGGATTGGACTATGGCTACACCTTC. Translating gives CASSFGQGLDYGYTF. The chain employs TRBV12-3 or TRBV12-4 and TRBJ1-2; 8 nucleotides align to TRBD1. The CDR3 totals 15 residues. V dropped 3 bases and J dropped 3; count of bases not matched to a gene: 6.

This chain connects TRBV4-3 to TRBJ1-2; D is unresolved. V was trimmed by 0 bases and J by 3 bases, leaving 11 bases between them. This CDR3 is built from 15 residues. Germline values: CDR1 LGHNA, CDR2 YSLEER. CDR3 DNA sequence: TGCGCCAGCAGCCAAGAGCGAGAGCTCTACTATGGCTACACCTTC. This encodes CASSQERELYYGYTF.

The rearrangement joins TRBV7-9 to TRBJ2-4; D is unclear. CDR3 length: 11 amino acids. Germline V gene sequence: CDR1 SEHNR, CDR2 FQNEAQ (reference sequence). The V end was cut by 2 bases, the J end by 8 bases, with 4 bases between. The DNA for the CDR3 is TGTGCCAGCAGCTTATTGCACATTCAGTACTTC. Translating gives CASSLLHIQYF.